What follows are 27 T cell receptor beta chains derived from one specimen sequenced in a study of breast tumors, draining lymph nodes, adjacent tissues (dated by TCRdb to the mid-2010s). The method was multiplex PCR. The listed sequencing device is Illumina HiSeq 2000. TCRdb took the public reads, trimmed them with fastp at Q25, ran MiXCR for clone calling and kept in-frame beta chains. Merged by CDR3 protein, the rows form single entries marked with the most common genes and DNA. Counted in this sample were some 150,000 distinct CDR3 sequences; approximately 20% of them appeared once. Together, the top ten hold around 2.6% of the sample. Lymph node samples came from the axillary draining lymph nodes of breast cancer patients. The sample was axillary lymph node tissue. All receptors come from a female donor with breast cancer. Some clones in this sample may be carry-over from other donors' samples.

Concerning this clonotype: With a much larger clone just one base away, this may be a read error. The genes are TRBV7-8 and TRBJ2-7, with D perhaps matching TRBD1 or TRBD2 (5 bases each). This CDR3 region has 12 residues. Germline CDR1 reads SGHVS; CDR2 reads FQNEAQ. This CDR3 is CAGSLEGWSQYF. Here the CDR3 DNA reads TGTGCCGGCAGCTTAGAGGGGTGGTCCCAGTACTTC.

This clonotype appeared many times. The chain employs TRBV11-3 and TRBJ2-7; D might be TRBD1 (6 bases). There are 12 residues in the CDR3. The germline CDR1 and CDR2 sequences are SGHNT and YENEEA. Deletions cut 5 bases from V and 4 bases from J, with 9 bases between. The CDR3 spells CASSQQGYEQYF. As DNA, the CDR3 is TGTGCCAGCAGCCAACAGGGTTACGAGCAGTACTTC.

As concerns this clonotype: A read error may be the cause here, since a much bigger clone is one base away. The chain's CDR3 is CASSSSGGINEKLLF. The CDR3, as DNA: TGTGCCAGCAGCTCGTCAGGGGGGATAAATGAAAAACTGCTTTTT. The gene calls are TRBV3-1 and TRBJ1-4; 7 bases map to TRBD1. This CDR3 has 15 residues. Germline assignment: CDR1 LGHDT and CDR2 YNNKEL (reference sequence).

This clonotype was picked up many times. The genes are TRBV7-2 and TRBJ2-2, with TRBD1 matching 7 bases. V gave up 5 bases and J gave up 2 bases; unmatched junction bases: 8. The V gene's germline CDR1 is SGHTA and CDR2 FQGNSA. The CDR3 sequence is 16 residues long. The DNA of the CDR3 is TGTGCCAGCAGCGCCCGACAGGGATTAAACACCGGGGAGCTGTTTTTT. As protein: CASSARQGLNTGELFF.

This clonotype was observed at least ten times. This chain uses TRBV19 with TRBJ2-1; no firm D call. Deletions cut 8 bases from V and 4 bases from J, with 15 bases between. This CDR3 spans 14 amino acids. CDR1 and CDR2 (germline): LNHDA, SQIVND (reference sequence). The CDR3 loop is CASGLGGVYNEQFF. The CDR3 DNA reads TGTGCCAGTGGTCTGGGCGGCGTATACAATGAGCAGTTCTTC.

This clonotype came up many times. The chain is built from TRBV7-2 and TRBJ2-5, with 9 bases matching TRBD1. CDR1 is SGHTA and CDR2 is FQGNSA in the germline V gene. This CDR3 spans 15 amino acids. Trimming took 4 bases from V and 5 from J; bases not matched to a gene: 8. In nucleotides, the CDR3 is TGTGCCAGCAGCTCAGAACAGGGGGCTGGGGAGACCCAGTACTTC. The encoded protein is CASSSEQGAGETQYF.

This clonotype was observed many times. The chain employs TRBV4-3 and TRBJ2-5, with no clear D. V was shortened by 0 bases and J by 2 bases, with 13 bases between the two germline ends. Germline V gives CDR1 LGHNA, CDR2 YSLEER. The CDR3 has 16 residues. The chain's CDR3 is CASSQDNSSHQETQYF. The CDR3 bases are TGCGCCAGCAGCCAAGATAACAGTTCTCATCAAGAGACCCAGTACTTC.

For this clonotype: Possible read error: a much larger clone is one base away. V and J are TRBV20-1 and TRBJ2-3; no clear D gene. CDR3 length equals 12 residues. Germline loops: CDR1 DFQATT, CDR2 SNEGSKA (reference sequence). The DNA of the CDR3 is TGCAGTGCTAGTCTTCACACAGATACGCAGTGTTTT. Translation: CSASLHTDTQCF.

This clonotype was picked up many times. J is TRBJ2-7 and V is TRBV19, with D uncertain. Germline V lookup: CDR1 LNHDA, CDR2 SQIVND (reference sequence). The CDR3 sequence is 11 residues long. Trimming removed 7 bases from V and 4 bases from J, with 8 bases in between. The CDR3 spells CASIVGYEQYF. For the CDR3, the DNA is TGTGCCAGTATAGTCGGATACGAGCAGTACTTC.

Ten or more counts support this clonotype. The chain carries TRBV6-1 and TRBJ1-3, with D possibly being TRBD1 (5 bases). The germline gives CDR1 MNHNS, CDR2 SASEGT. There are 13 residues in the CDR3. V shed 8 bases and J shed 4 bases, with 12 bases lying between them. Here the CDR3 reads CASDPKGGNTIYF. CDR3 DNA sequence: TGTGCCAGCGACCCGAAGGGGGGAAACACCATATATTTT.

For this clonotype: This may be a read error: a much more frequent sequence differs by one nucleotide. Here the CDR3 omits its conserved ending phenylalanine or tryptophan, so a read error is the likely source. The V and J genes are TRBV5-1 and TRBJ2-2; no firm D call. This CDR3 has 11 residues. Germline loops: CDR1 SGHRS, CDR2 YFSETQ. Trimming took off 7 bases at V and 3 bases at J, with 4 bases between the two ends. CDR3 sequence (DNA): TGCGCCAGCGGCTACACCGGGGAGCTGTTTCTT. It is translated as CASGYTGELFL.

Concerning this clonotype itself: Since a much larger clone is just one base distant, this may be a read error. The V gene is TRBV6-5, the J gene TRBJ1-5; no definite D call. Germline loops: CDR1 MNHEY, CDR2 SVGAGI. The CDR3 consists of 12 residues. The CDR3 reads CAGSNPGQPQHF. The CDR3 coding sequence is TGTGCCGGCAGTAACCCAGGCCAGCCCCAGCATTTT.

The chain links TRBV7-6 to TRBJ2-4; D is uncertain. Trimming left V 5 bases short and J 5 bases short, with 10 bases between. Germline V CDR1 and CDR2: SGHVS, FNYEAQ. This CDR3 region has 13 residues. CDR3 sequence (DNA): TGTGCCAGCAGCAACTACAGAGAAAACATTCAGTACTTC. This translates into CASSNYRENIQYF.

This clonotype appeared many times. The chain recombines TRBV27 with TRBJ2-7, with TRBD2 as a possible D gene (6 bases). From germline, CDR1 is MNHEY and CDR2 SMNVEV (reference sequence). This CDR3 comprises 13 residues. Trimming left V 6 bases short and J 3 bases short, with 12 bases between. CDR3 sequence reads: CASSTGAFYEQYF. CDR3 DNA sequence: TGTGCCAGCAGCACGGGAGCCTTCTACGAGCAGTACTTC.

Notes on this clonotype: A junction end diverges from the germline sequence, so it may reflect a read error. The V gene is TRBV6-2 or TRBV6-3, the J gene TRBJ2-2, with 8 bases matching TRBD2. In germline, CDR1 is MNHEY, CDR2 SVGEGT. The length of the CDR3 is 14 residues. The CDR3 sequence is CASSIAGFTGELLF. The DNA for the CDR3 is TGTGCCAGCAGCATAGCGGGATTCACCGGGGAGCTGCTTTTT.

This clonotype was recorded many times. The CDR3 coding sequence is TGCGCCAGCAGCCAAGATTTAGCGCGGACTACCTACGAGCAGTACTTC. This sequence encodes CASSQDLARTTYEQYF. V is TRBV4-3 and J is TRBJ2-7, with a tentative D call TRBD2 (6 bases). The germline gives CDR1 LGHNA, CDR2 YSLEER. This CDR3 is built from 16 residues. V shed 0 bases and J shed 2 bases, with 14 bases lying between them.

Ten or more counts support this clonotype. This chain uses TRBV30 with TRBJ2-7; TRBD2 aligns across 11 bases. Germline values: CDR1 GTSNPN, CDR2 SVGIG (reference sequence). With V trimmed by 0 bases and J by 3 bases, 4 bases remained unmatched. The CDR3 totals 15 residues. CDR3 in amino acids: CAWSVQLAGVYEQYF. The CDR3 DNA sequence: TGTGCCTGGAGTGTCCAACTAGCGGGAGTCTACGAGCAGTACTTC. Drawing the rest from reference TRBV30 and TRBJ2-7, the complete variable domain is SQTIHQWPATLVQPVGSPLSLECTVEGTSNPNLYWYRQAAGRGLQLLFYSVGIGQISSEVPQNLSASRPQDRQFILSSKKLLLSDSGFYLCAWSVQLAGVYEQYFGPGTRLTVT.

At least ten counts were recorded for this clonotype. V gene TRBV20-1 combines with J gene TRBJ2-5, with 8 bases fitting TRBD2. The CDR3 is 13 amino acids. Per germline, CDR1 DFQATT and CDR2 SNEGSKA (reference sequence). J was trimmed by 4 bases and V by 3 bases; bases with no gene match: 4. The CDR3 here is CSASGGGLETQYF. The CDR3 DNA reads TGCAGTGCTAGCGGGGGGGGCCTAGAGACCCAGTACTTC.

Notes on this clonotype: A read error is possible here, since a much larger clone lies one base away. The chain couples TRBV11-2 to TRBJ2-1, with 9 bases fitting TRBD2. There are 15 residues in the CDR3. The germline V gene has CDR1 SGHAT and CDR2 FQNNGV. CDR3 bases: TGTGCCAGCAGCTTAGCTAGCGGGGACTACAATGGGCAGTTCTTC. This gives the protein CASSLASGDYNGQFF. Drawing the rest from reference TRBV11-2 and TRBJ2-1, the complete variable domain is EAGVAQSPRYKIIEKRQSVAFWCNPISGHATLYWYQQILGQGPKLLIQFQNNGVVDDSQLPKDRFSAERLKGVDSTLKIQPAKLEDSAVYLCASSLASGDYNGQFFGPGTRLTVL.

In this sample, this clonotype turned up many times. The chain is built from TRBV18 and TRBJ2-1; D may correspond to TRBD1 or TRBD2 (5 bases each). The ends were cut back, 3 bases at V and 5 bases at J, with 8 bases in the middle. Germline V gene sequence: CDR1 KGHSH, CDR2 LQKENI. CDR3 length equals 13 residues. CDR3 coding DNA: TGTGCCAGCTCACCCGGGGCTAACAATGAGCAGTTCTTC. Translating gives CASSPGANNEQFF.

Remarks on this clonotype: A much more abundant neighbour one base away suggests this may be a read error. The V gene is TRBV24-1, the J gene TRBJ2-2, with 8 bases lining up with TRBD2. Germline trimming cut 6 bases from V and 3 bases from J; bases unmatched to any gene: 5. The CDR3 has 15 amino acids. Germline values: CDR1 KGHDR, CDR2 SFDVKD. CDR3 sequence: CATSRPAGDTGELFF. The CDR3 nucleotides read TGTGCCACCAGTAGACCAGCGGGAGACACCGGGGAGCTGTTTTTT.

A note on this clonotype: Just one base apart from a much larger clone, this may be a read error. In this CDR3 the conserved last residue, phenylalanine or tryptophan, is missing, so a read error is likely. The J gene is TRBJ2-1, the V gene TRBV10-1, with 10 bases fitting TRBD2. Germline CDR1 is WNHNN and CDR2 is SYGVQD (reference sequence). The CDR3 runs 15 residues. Losses at the gene ends were 4 bases for V and 7 bases for J; bases not matched to a gene: 7. In DNA form, the CDR3 reads TGCGCCAGCAGTGGTACTAGCGGGGCTAGAAATGAGCAGTTCTCC. This gives the protein CASSGTSGARNEQFS.

This clonotype was counted ten times or more. V is TRBV19 and J is TRBJ2-3, with D hard to call. CDR3 length: 14 amino acids. Germline-derived CDR1 and CDR2 are LNHDA and SQIVND (reference sequence). V lost 3 bases, J lost 0 bases, and 7 bases lay in between. The CDR3 DNA reads TGTGCCAGTAGTATTGGGGAAAGCACAGATACGCAGTATTTT. It specifies CASSIGESTDTQYF.

This chain uses TRBV19 with TRBJ2-2; D call uncertain. Trimming left V 5 bases short and J 5 bases short, with 9 bases between. This CDR3 region has 13 residues. Looked up from germline, CDR1 is LNHDA and CDR2 is SQIVND (reference sequence). The CDR3 sequence is CASSYTWTGELFF. CDR3 DNA sequence: TGTGCCAGTAGTTATACCTGGACCGGGGAGCTGTTTTTT.

This clonotype was found many times. The rearrangement joins TRBV4-1 to TRBJ2-2; no clear D. The CDR3 consists of 14 residues. In germline, CDR1 is MGHRA, CDR2 YSYEKL. The ends were cut back, 0 bases at V and 5 bases at J, with 7 bases in the middle. The CDR3 sequence: CASSQEIRTGELFF. The CDR3 DNA reads as TGCGCCAGCAGCCAAGAGATCCGGACCGGGGAGCTGTTTTTT.

About this clonotype: This may be a read error, as it is one base from a much larger clone. This chain links TRBV4-3 with TRBJ2-5; 8 nucleotides align to TRBD2. This CDR3 has 16 residues. The V gene's germline CDR1 is LGHNA and CDR2 YSLEER. CDR3 protein: CASSQDSAGGQGTQYF. In DNA, the CDR3 is TGCGCCAGCAGCCAAGATTCGGCGGGAGGACAAGGGACCCAGTACTTC.

The sample holds many counts of this clonotype. The chain employs TRBV5-4 and TRBJ2-5; 11 nucleotides agree with TRBD1. This CDR3 has 15 residues. V was clipped by 5 bases and J by 5 bases; unmatched bases: 8. The germline V gene has CDR1 SGHNT and CDR2 YYREEE (reference sequence). CDR3 nucleotide sequence: TGTGCCAGCAGTCAGGACAGGGGGCGCCGGGAGACCCAGTACTTC. It yields the protein CASSQDRGRRETQYF.